This record covers a single T cell receptor (beta chain). Its antigen is currently unknown. The protocol was immunoSEQ multiplex PCR, while the TCRdb copy is restricted to in-frame clones and leaves out a portion. The sample carries over 110,000 clones, 85% to 95% recorded once. The data were obtained in a study of T cell responses to AZD1222 COVID-19 vaccine. General study points: Regions 160-218 and 743-854 held dominance among vaccine-associated CD4 TCRs, which spanned spike. The donor group comprised mostly white British people and more females; the analysis possibly underestimated clonal diversity. Per reports, nearly half of all spike-specific TCRs target regions that are unmutated in variants. The study sampled repertoires only after the peak T cell response.

The germline V gene encodes CDR1 KGHSH and CDR2 LQKENI. Trimming left V 2 bases short and J 6 bases short, with 8 bases between. The CDR3 sequence is 12 residues long. This clonotype was obtained from an adult who had recovered from COVID-19. The chain couples TRBV18 to TRBJ2-7; possible D gene TRBD2, 6 bases. Material: peripheral blood, obtained after recovery from COVID-19. As DNA, the CDR3 is TGTGCCAGCTCACCAAGCGGGTTCGAGCAGTACTTC. This codes for CASSPSGFEQYF.